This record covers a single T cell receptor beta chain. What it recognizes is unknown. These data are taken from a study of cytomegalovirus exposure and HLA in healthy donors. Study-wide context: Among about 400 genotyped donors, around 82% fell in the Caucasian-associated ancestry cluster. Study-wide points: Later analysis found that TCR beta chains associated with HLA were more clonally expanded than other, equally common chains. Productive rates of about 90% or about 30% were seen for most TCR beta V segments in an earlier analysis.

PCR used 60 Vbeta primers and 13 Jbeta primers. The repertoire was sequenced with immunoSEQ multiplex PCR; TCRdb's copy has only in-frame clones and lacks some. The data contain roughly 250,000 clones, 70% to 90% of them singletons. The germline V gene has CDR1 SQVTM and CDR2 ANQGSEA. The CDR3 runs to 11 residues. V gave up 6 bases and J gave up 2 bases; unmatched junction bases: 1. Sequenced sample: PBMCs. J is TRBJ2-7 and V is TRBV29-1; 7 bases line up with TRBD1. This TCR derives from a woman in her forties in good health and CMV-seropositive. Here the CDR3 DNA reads TGCAGCGTAACAGGGGCCTACGAGCAGTACTTC. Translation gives CSVTGAYEQYF.